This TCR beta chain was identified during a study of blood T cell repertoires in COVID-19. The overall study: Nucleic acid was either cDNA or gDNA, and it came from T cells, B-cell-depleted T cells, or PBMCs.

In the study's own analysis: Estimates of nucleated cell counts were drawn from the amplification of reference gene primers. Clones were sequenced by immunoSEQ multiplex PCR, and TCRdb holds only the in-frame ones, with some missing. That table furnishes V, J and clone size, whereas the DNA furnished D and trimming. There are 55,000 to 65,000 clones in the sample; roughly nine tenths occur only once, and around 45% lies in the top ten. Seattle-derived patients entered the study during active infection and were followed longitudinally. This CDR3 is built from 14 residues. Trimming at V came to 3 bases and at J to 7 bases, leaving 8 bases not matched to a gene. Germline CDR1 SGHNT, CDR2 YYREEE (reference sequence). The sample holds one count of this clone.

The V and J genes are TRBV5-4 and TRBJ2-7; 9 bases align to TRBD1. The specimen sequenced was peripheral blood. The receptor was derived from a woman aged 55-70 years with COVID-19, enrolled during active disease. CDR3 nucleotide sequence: TGTGCCAGCAGCTCTGGACAGGGGCCTAGGGAGCAGTACTTC. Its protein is CASSSGQGPREQYF.